This T cell receptor beta chain is from a study of blood T cell repertoires in COVID-19. On the study more broadly: Collection of acute and convalescent COVID-19 samples took place in the United States, Italy and Spain. PBMCs, B-cell-depleted T cells, or T cells provided the cDNA or gDNA that made up the material.

With 6 bases removed from V and 2 bases from J, the gap between germline ends came to 14 bases. Germline CDR1 is SGHRS and CDR2 is YFSETQ. The CDR3 runs 14 residues. Original processing methods: Estimates of nucleated cell counts were drawn from the amplification of reference gene primers. Only in-frame clones appear in the TCRdb table, and some are missing; sequencing was by immunoSEQ multiplex PCR. The DNA gave D and trimming, while V, J and clone size come from that table. The sample holds around 250,000 clones, about 84% seen once. The sequence was collected from a man older than 75 with acute or convalescent COVID-19. What was sequenced was peripheral blood. This chain uses TRBV5-1 with TRBJ1-1; no clear D. The CDR3 sequence: CASNLRASNTEAFF. The CDR3 DNA is TGCGCCAGCAACCTGAGGGCGTCCAACACTGAAGCTTTCTTT.